This T cell receptor beta chain was sequenced for a study of identical twins. Trimming removed 3 bases from V and 4 bases from J, with 6 bases in between. The CDR3 runs 13 residues. In TCRdb, the 5' RACE reads were re-called with MiXCR into one record per CDR3 protein. The sample holds fewer than 900,000 distinct CDR3 sequences, 15% to 20% seen once. This clonotype came up many times. This same sample was also taken into another study, of T cells expressing NK-cell markers. That paper states: Of eight sequenced donors, seven were HCMV-seropositive and one HCMV-seronegative.

The specimen was PBMCs. The clonotype comes from a woman younger than 30 in good health. V and J are TRBV12-3 or TRBV12-4 and TRBJ2-2; maybe TRBD2 (5 bases). This CDR3 reads CASSFGGTGELFF. The CDR3 DNA is TGTGCCAGCAGTTTCGGAGGCACCGGGGAGCTGTTTTTT.